This passage covers 30 T cell receptor beta chains from one sample sequenced in a study of shared clonotypes between healthy human individuals (dated by TCRdb to the early 2020s). The method behind the library was the immunoSEQ multiplex PCR assay. In TCRdb, the immuneACCESS table is reduced to in-frame sequences with V and J assigned. These tables do not hold every clone; where another copy was compared, an unresolved V gene accounts for under half, and the others remain unexplained. Across this sample there are around 1.4 million clones, with 97% to 99% seen only once. The ten largest clones capture approximately 0.4% of the sample. The sample was naive CD4+ T cells sorted from blood. The cell subset or site label, read with the paper, signifies: CD45RA+ positively selected. Every receptor here comes from a man younger than 45 in good health.

The rearrangement joins TRBV2 to TRBJ2-5; 7 positions match TRBD1. This CDR3 spans 13 amino acids. The V and J ends lost 8 bases and 2 bases, in that order; junction bases with no gene match: 5. Germline V gene data show CDR1 as SNHLY and CDR2 as FYNNEI. For the CDR3, the DNA is TGTGCCAGCGGAAGACAGGGACAAGAGACCCAGTACTTC. Translation: CASGRQGQETQYF.

This clone showed up just once. V usage is TRBV9 and J usage is TRBJ2-2; 11 bases agree with TRBD2. This CDR3 contains 15 residues. Germline trimming cut 5 bases from V and 2 bases from J; bases unmatched to any gene: 2. CDR1 and CDR2 (germline): SGDLS, YYNGEE. CDR3 protein: CASSRLAGNTGELFF. As DNA, the CDR3 is TGTGCCAGCAGTCGACTAGCGGGAAACACCGGGGAGCTGTTTTTT.

The V and J genes are TRBV18 and TRBJ1-1; no reliable D call. CDR3 length: 12 residues. CDR1 is KGHSH, CDR2 LQKENI, per germline. Trimming removed 1 base at V and 8 bases at J, with 8 bases between. CDR3 loop: CASSPREDEAFF. The DNA for the CDR3 is TGTGCCAGCTCACCACGGGAAGACGAAGCTTTCTTT. Full variable domain (missing parts from reference TRBV18 and TRBJ1-1): NAGVMQNPRHLVRRRGQEARLRCSPMKGHSHVYWYRQLPEEGLKFMVYLQKENIIDESGMPKERFSAEFPKEGPSILRIQQVVRGDSAAYFCASSPREDEAFFGQGTRLTVV.

The rearrangement joins TRBV6-1 to TRBJ1-5; no firm D call. Per germline, CDR1 MNHNS and CDR2 SASEGT. The CDR3 spans 13 residues. V lost 2 bases to trimming and J lost 2 bases, with 4 bases between them. CDR3 in DNA: TGTGCCAGCAGTGAATACGGCAATCAGCCCCAGCATTTT. Its protein is CASSEYGNQPQHF.

This clone was observed a single time. This specimen includes other DNA sequences encoding the same CDR3. The DNA for the CDR3 is TGTGCCAGCAGTAGCACAGATACGCAGTATTTT. It specifies CASSSTDTQYF. V and J are TRBV2 and TRBJ2-3; D gene uncertain. The germline V and J ends were trimmed by 5 bases and 0 bases, with 0 bases remaining between them. Per germline, CDR1 SNHLY and CDR2 FYNNEI. CDR3 length: 11 residues.

The CDR3 reads CASSPPGSTDTQYF. In DNA, the CDR3 is TGTGCCAGCAGCCCACCGGGAAGCACAGATACGCAGTATTTT. This chain links TRBV11-2 with TRBJ2-3; a possible D gene is TRBD2 (5 bases). The CDR3 consists of 14 residues. CDR1 is SGHAT, CDR2 FQNNGV, per germline. V was trimmed by 5 bases and J by 0 bases, leaving 9 bases between them.

This chain connects TRBV7-2 to TRBJ1-2; 8 nucleotides match TRBD1. The J segment lost 2 bases and the V segment lost 0 bases, leaving 8 bases of the junction unmatched. The length of the CDR3 is 17 residues. CDR1 is SGHTA and CDR2 is FQGNSA in the germline V gene. The CDR3 region is CASSLAVTGVGNYGYTF. In DNA form, the CDR3 reads TGTGCCAGCAGCTTAGCCGTGACAGGGGTCGGGAACTATGGCTACACCTTC.

This chain links TRBV16 with TRBJ1-4, with D unclear. The CDR3 is 13 residues long. V lost 1 base to trimming and J lost 6 bases, with 6 bases between them. Per the germline V gene, CDR1 is KGHSY and CDR2 is FQNENV. The DNA for the CDR3 is TGTGCCAGCAGCCAATGGAGGGATGAAAAACTGTTTTTT. Translating gives CASSQWRDEKLFF. The full variable domain, its missing parts supplied by reference TRBV16 and TRBJ1-4, is GEEVAQTPKHLVRGEGQKAKLYCAPIKGHSYVFWYQQVLKNEFKFLISFQNENVFDETGMPKERFSAKCLPNSPCSLEIQATKLEDSAVYFCASSQWRDEKLFFGSGTQLSVL.

The chain carries TRBV5-1 and TRBJ2-5; 8 bases match TRBD2. Germline-derived CDR1 and CDR2 are SGHRS and YFSETQ. V gave up 5 bases and J gave up 5 bases; unmatched junction bases: 8. The CDR3 runs 14 residues. The DNA of the CDR3 is TGCGCCAGCAGAACGAGCCGCGGGAGGGAGACCCAGTACTTC. Translation: CASRTSRGRETQYF.

The V and J genes are TRBV5-3 and TRBJ2-3, with 10 bases that match TRBD2. TRBV5-3 is sorted into the ORF group, with uncertain function. The J segment lost 4 bases and the V segment lost 4 bases, leaving 3 bases of the junction unmatched. The CDR3 extends over 14 amino acids. The CDR3 coding sequence is TGTGCCAGAAGCCGTAGCGGGAGGCCAGATACGCAGTATTTT. It is translated as CARSRSGRPDTQYF.

The rearrangement joins TRBV28 to TRBJ2-1, with D possibly TRBD2 on 5 matching bases. The length of the CDR3 is 14 residues. Trimming left V 3 bases short and J 7 bases short, with 13 bases between. CDR1 and CDR2 from the germline V gene are MDHEN and SYDVKM. The CDR3: CASSFPGWQNEQFF. Written as DNA, the CDR3 is TGTGCCAGCAGTTTTCCGGGATGGCAGAATGAGCAGTTCTTC.

V is TRBV9 and J is TRBJ2-1, with 9 nucleotides matching TRBD2. J gave up 5 bases and V 5 bases, and 5 bases lay outside the gene matches. The CDR3 is made up of 14 amino acids. Germline CDR1 SGDLS, CDR2 YYNGEE. For the CDR3, the DNA is TGTGCCAGCAGGAGACTAGCGGCTAACAATGAGCAGTTCTTC. As protein: CASRRLAANNEQFF.

The chain carries TRBV7-2 and TRBJ2-6; 10 nucleotides match TRBD1. The CDR3 loop spans 18 amino acids. Germline V gene data show CDR1 as SGHTA and CDR2 as FQGNSA. V was clipped by 1 base and J by 1 base; unmatched bases: 4. The CDR3 region has the DNA TGTGCCAGCAGCTTAGTAATGGGACAGGGGTCTGGGGCCAACGTCCTGACTTTC. Protein sequence: CASSLVMGQGSGANVLTF. The whole variable domain, filled in from reference TRBV7-2 and TRBJ2-6, reads GAGVSQSPSNKVTEKGKDVELRCDPISGHTALYWYRQSLGQGLEFLIYFQGNSAPDKSGLPSDRFSAERTGGSVSTLTIQRTQQEDSAVYLCASSLVMGQGSGANVLTFGAGSRLTVL.

The chain employs TRBV18 and TRBJ1-1, with D perhaps TRBD1 (6 bases). This CDR3 comprises 14 residues. Looked up from germline, CDR1 is KGHSH and CDR2 is LQKENI. V lost 3 bases and J lost 3, with 11 bases in between. The CDR3 DNA reads as TGTGCCAGCTCACCCATACAGGGCGACACTGAAGCTTTCTTT. It codes for CASSPIQGDTEAFF.

This chain links TRBV29-1 with TRBJ2-1; D ambiguous. Germline-derived CDR1 and CDR2 are SQVTM and ANQGSEA. Trimming left V 7 bases short and J 10 bases short, with 14 bases between. The CDR3 is 11 amino acids. The DNA of the CDR3 is TGCAGCGGTCCCTTCCCTCGAGAGCAGTTCTTC. Protein product: CSGPFPREQFF.

Written as DNA, the CDR3 is TGTGCCAGCAGCCTGGACAATCGAGGAAACACCATATATTTT. Translated, it gives CASSLDNRGNTIYF. The V and J genes are TRBV5-4 and TRBJ1-3, with D possibly matching TRBD1 (5 bases). The V gene lost 4 bases and the J gene lost 4 bases, with 12 bases spanning the gap. This CDR3 has 14 amino acids. Germline V gives CDR1 SGHNT, CDR2 YYREEE (reference sequence).

The gene calls are TRBV7-2 and TRBJ2-3; no clear D. Trimming pared 5 bases from V and 4 bases from J, leaving 10 bases between. Looked up from germline, CDR1 is SGHTA and CDR2 is FQGNSA. This CDR3 is built from 13 residues. DNA of the CDR3: TGTGCCAGCAGCGCCCAGTTTGCAGATACGCAGTATTTT. Its translation is CASSAQFADTQYF.

The sample holds one count of this clone. The chain carries TRBV7-8 and TRBJ2-3, with unresolved D. CDR3 length: 17 amino acids. The V gene lost 1 base and the J gene lost 0 bases, with 14 bases spanning the gap. The germline gives CDR1 SGHVS, CDR2 FQNEAQ. DNA of the CDR3: TGTGCCAGCAGCTTAGGCTTCTCAGGAGCTAGCACAGATACGCAGTATTTT. This gives the protein CASSLGFSGASTDTQYF.

The rearrangement joins TRBV6-1 to TRBJ1-2; possible D gene TRBD1, 6 bases. The germline V gene has CDR1 MNHNS and CDR2 SASEGT. The CDR3 spans 15 residues. V was clipped by 6 bases and J by 4 bases, with 18 bases between them. This CDR3 is CASRSGPGAGYGYTF. DNA for the CDR3: TGTGCCAGCAGATCTGGTCCAGGGGCTGGCTATGGCTACACCTTC.

V gene TRBV9 combines with J gene TRBJ2-3; weak D call: TRBD2 (6 bases). CDR1 and CDR2 from the germline V gene are SGDLS and YYNGEE. Trimming stripped 6 bases from V and 6 bases from J, with 14 bases between. The CDR3 has 13 amino acids. The CDR3 region has the DNA TGTGCCAGCAACCGGGACTCGGTGGATACGCAGTATTTT. This sequence encodes CASNRDSVDTQYF.

The genes are TRBV7-3 and TRBJ2-2; D perhaps matches TRBD1 (6 bases). Trimming pared 4 bases from V and 8 bases from J, leaving 14 bases between. There are 14 residues in the CDR3. Per the germline V gene, CDR1 is SGHTA and CDR2 is FQGTGA. The CDR3 DNA is TGTGCCAGCAGCTCGTTCCTGGGGACAGGGGAGCTGTTTTTT. This sequence encodes CASSSFLGTGELFF.

The J gene is TRBJ2-1, the V gene TRBV6-6, with D hard to call. The V gene lost 2 bases and the J gene lost 7 bases, with 9 bases spanning the gap. The CDR3 length is 13 residues. CDR1 and CDR2 from the germline V gene are MNHNY and SVGAGI (reference sequence). In nucleotides, the CDR3 is TGTGCCAGCAGTTACCCTCTAGGGAATGAGCAGTTCTTC. This gives the protein CASSYPLGNEQFF.

This rearrangement joins TRBV5-5 to TRBJ2-1; TRBD1 might be the D (6 bases). Trimming removed 4 bases from V and 8 bases from J, with 16 bases in between. The length of the CDR3 is 14 residues. Germline loops: CDR1 SGHKS, CDR2 YYEKEE (reference sequence). The CDR3 is CASSSLTGSDEQFF. The CDR3 DNA reads as TGTGCCAGCAGCAGTTTAACAGGGAGCGATGAGCAGTTCTTC.

This clone was seen only once. The chain links TRBV15 to TRBJ2-2, with unresolved D. The CDR3 totals 11 residues. Trimming stripped 3 bases from V and 8 bases from J, with 4 bases between. CDR1 is LNHNV, CDR2 YYDKDF, per germline (reference sequence). CDR3 in amino acids: CATSRRGELFF. The CDR3 region has the DNA TGTGCCACCAGCAGGAGAGGGGAGCTGTTTTTT.

The chain couples TRBV10-3 to TRBJ1-3; D is possibly TRBD1 (6 bases). This CDR3 is 14 amino acids long. Germline CDR1 is ENHRY and CDR2 is SYGVKD. Between the trimmed V and J ends, which lost 10 bases and 2 bases, there was a span of 15 bases. The CDR3 coding sequence is TGTGCCACCGCACAGGGTATGGCTGGAAACACCATATATTTT. It yields the protein CATAQGMAGNTIYF.

The rearrangement uses TRBV15 and TRBJ1-2; the D is unclear. CDR1 and CDR2 (germline): LNHNV, YYDKDF (reference sequence). V lost 6 bases to trimming and J lost 2 bases, with 10 bases between them. The CDR3 extends over 13 amino acids. The CDR3 region is CATSDLSNYGYTF. The DNA of the CDR3 is TGTGCCACCAGTGATCTATCGAACTATGGCTACACCTTC.

The chain joins TRBV5-5 to TRBJ2-2; a weak D match, TRBD1 (5 bases). V was cut by 3 bases and J by 0 bases, with 9 bases left in between. Germline loops: CDR1 SGHKS, CDR2 YYEKEE (reference sequence). The CDR3 totals 15 residues. CDR3 coding DNA: TGTGCCAGCAGCTCCTCGACAGCGAACACCGGGGAGCTGTTTTTT. Its translation: CASSSSTANTGELFF.

The V and J genes are TRBV28 and TRBJ2-7, with 11 bases that match TRBD2. The CDR3 has 19 residues. V was pared by 6 bases and J by 3 bases, with 19 bases of the junction left unmatched. Germline CDR1 is MDHEN and CDR2 is SYDVKM. The CDR3 loop reads CASRAGTSGEYPLIYEQYF. CDR3 DNA: TGTGCCAGCAGGGCGGGGACTAGCGGAGAATACCCGTTAATCTACGAGCAGTACTTC.

The chain uses TRBV5-4 and TRBJ2-7, with D hard to call. V lost 4 bases and J 0 bases, leaving 11 bases between the germline ends. The CDR3 covers 14 residues. Looked up from germline, CDR1 is SGHNT and CDR2 is YYREEE (reference sequence). The CDR3: CASSPRADSYEQYF. CDR3 coding DNA: TGTGCCAGCAGCCCCCGCGCGGACTCCTACGAGCAGTACTTC.

The table lists this clone with a few counts. V is TRBV10-1 and J is TRBJ1-5, with D unresolved. Looked up from germline, CDR1 is WNHNN and CDR2 is SYGVQD (reference sequence). This CDR3 is built from 12 residues. The germline V and J ends were trimmed by 0 bases and 7 bases, with 4 bases remaining between them. This CDR3 is CASSESHQPQHF. CDR3 bases: TGCGCCAGCAGTGAGTCGCACCAGCCCCAGCATTTT.